This TCR beta chain was captured by sequencing in a study of cytomegalovirus exposure and HLA in healthy donors. Both 60 Vbeta primers and 13 Jbeta primers went into the PCR. Only in-frame clones appear in the TCRdb table, and some are missing; sequencing was by immunoSEQ multiplex PCR. The table shows 90,000 to 110,000 clones, with 76% occurring only once. In germline, CDR1 is MNHNS, CDR2 SASEGT. This CDR3 is built from 12 residues. V was shortened by 5 bases and J by 7 bases, with 9 bases between the two germline ends. Specimen: PBMCs. This chain uses TRBV6-1 with TRBJ2-1, with D perhaps matching TRBD1 (6 bases). The clonotype comes from a man in his forties in good health and CMV-seropositive. The CDR3 loop reads CASSSQGNEQFF. The CDR3 DNA reads TGTGCCAGCAGTTCACAGGGTAATGAGCAGTTCTTC.